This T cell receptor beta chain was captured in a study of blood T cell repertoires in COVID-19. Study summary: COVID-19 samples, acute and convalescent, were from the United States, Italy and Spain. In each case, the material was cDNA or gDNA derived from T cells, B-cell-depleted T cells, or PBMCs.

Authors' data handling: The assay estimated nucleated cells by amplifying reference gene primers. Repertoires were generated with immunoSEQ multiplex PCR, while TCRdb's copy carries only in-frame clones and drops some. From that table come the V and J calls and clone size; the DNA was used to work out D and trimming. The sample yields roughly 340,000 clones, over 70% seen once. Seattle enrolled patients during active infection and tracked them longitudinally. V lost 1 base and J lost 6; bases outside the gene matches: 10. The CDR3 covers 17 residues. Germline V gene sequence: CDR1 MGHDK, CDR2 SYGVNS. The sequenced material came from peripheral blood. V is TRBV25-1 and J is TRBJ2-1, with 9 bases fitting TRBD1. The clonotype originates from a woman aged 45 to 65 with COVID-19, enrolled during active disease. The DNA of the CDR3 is TGTGCCAGCAGTGAATTTAAATCGGGACAGGGCTCCAATGAGCAGTTCTTC. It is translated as CASSEFKSGQGSNEQFF.